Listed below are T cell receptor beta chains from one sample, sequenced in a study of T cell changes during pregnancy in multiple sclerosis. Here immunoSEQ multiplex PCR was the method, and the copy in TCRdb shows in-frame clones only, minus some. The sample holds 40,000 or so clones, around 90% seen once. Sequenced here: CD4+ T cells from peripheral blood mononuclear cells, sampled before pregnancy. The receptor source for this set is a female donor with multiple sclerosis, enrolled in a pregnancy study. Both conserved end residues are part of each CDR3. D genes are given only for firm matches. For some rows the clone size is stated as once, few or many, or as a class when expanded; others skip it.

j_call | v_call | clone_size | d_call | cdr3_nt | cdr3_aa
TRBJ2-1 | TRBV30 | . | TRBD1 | TGTGCCTGGAGTGTAAGGGGGCTGAGCTCCTACAATGAGCAGTTCTTC | CAWSVRGLSSYNEQFF
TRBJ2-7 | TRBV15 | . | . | TGTGCCACCAGCAGAGCCTTTTACGACAGCTACGAGCAGTACTTC | CATSRAFYDSYEQYF
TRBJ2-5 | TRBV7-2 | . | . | TGTGCCAGCAGCTTAGTTAGCTATGAGACCCAGTACTTC | CASSLVSYETQYF
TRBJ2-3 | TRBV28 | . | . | TGTGCCAGCAGTTCGCCAGGGCGCACAGATACGCAGTATTTT | CASSSPGRTDTQYF
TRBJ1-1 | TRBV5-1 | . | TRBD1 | TGCGCCAGCAGTGACGGGACAGGGTGGATGAACACTGAAGCTTTCTTT | CASSDGTGWMNTEAFF
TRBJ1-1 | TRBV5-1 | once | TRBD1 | TGCGCCAGCAGCTCCTACCCTGCAGGGGGCTATGAACCCACTGAAGCTTTCTTT | CASSSYPAGGYEPTEAFF
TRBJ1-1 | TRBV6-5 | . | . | TGTGCCAGCAGTTACTCTGTCTTAATGAACACTGAAGCTTTCTTT | CASSYSVLMNTEAFF
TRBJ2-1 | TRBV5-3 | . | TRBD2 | TGTGCCAGAAGCTTGGGAGGGGCAGGGCTAGCGGGGGAACCTAATGAGCAGTTCTTC | CARSLGGAGLAGEPNEQFF
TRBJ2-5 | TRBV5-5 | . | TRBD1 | TGTGCCAGCAGCCATGGGACAGGGAGAACGGAGACCCAGTACTTC | CASSHGTGRTETQYF
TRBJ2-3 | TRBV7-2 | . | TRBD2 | TGTGCCAGTGGACGGGATAGCGGGGGGTACACAGATACGCAGTATTTT | CASGRDSGGYTDTQYF
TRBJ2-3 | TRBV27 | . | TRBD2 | TGTGCCAGCAGTTCTATAGCGGGGGGGGCCGATACGCAGTATTTT | CASSSIAGGADTQYF
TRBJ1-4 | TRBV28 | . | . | TGTGCCAGCAGCTCCCGGGACCGGGAGAATGAAAAACTGTTTTTT | CASSSRDRENEKLFF
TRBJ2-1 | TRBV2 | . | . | TGTGCCAGCAGTGACCAATACAATGAGCAGTTCTTC | CASSDQYNEQFF
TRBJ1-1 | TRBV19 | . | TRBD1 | TGTGCCAGTTATGGACAGGGGAGGGGTGAAGCTTTCTTT | CASYGQGRGEAFF
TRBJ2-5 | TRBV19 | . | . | TGTGCCAGTAGTGAAGTAGGGGGGGAACAAGAGACCCAGTACTTC | CASSEVGGEQETQYF
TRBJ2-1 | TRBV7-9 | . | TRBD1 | TGTGCCAGCAGCTTCGGGACAGGGAGCTCCTACAATGAGCAGTTCTTC | CASSFGTGSSYNEQFF
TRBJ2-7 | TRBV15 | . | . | TGTGCCACCAGCAGAGACAGGGGTTCCTCCTACGAGCAGTACTTC | CATSRDRGSSYEQYF
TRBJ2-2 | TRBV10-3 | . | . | TGTGCCATCAGTGATTCGGGGGCGAACACCGGGGAGCTGTTTTTT | CAISDSGANTGELFF
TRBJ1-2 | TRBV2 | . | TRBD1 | TGTGCCGGGAGACAGGGAATTAACTATGGCTACACCTTC | CAGRQGINYGYTF
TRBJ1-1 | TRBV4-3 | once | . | TGCGCCAGCAGCAAGCGGGCAGCGGGGGGCACTGAAGCTTTCTTT | CASSKRAAGGTEAFF
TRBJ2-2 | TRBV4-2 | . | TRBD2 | TGTGCCAGCAGCCAAGGAGGCGGGGGGAACACCGGGGAGCTGTTTTTT | CASSQGGGGNTGELFF
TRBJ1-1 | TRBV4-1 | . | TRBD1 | TGCGCCAGCAGCCGGGGACAGGGATCGTTCATGAACACTGAAGCTTTCTTT | CASSRGQGSFMNTEAFF
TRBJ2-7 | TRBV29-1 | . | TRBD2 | TGCAGCGTGGGAGTGTCCGCTAGCGGGGGGGAAGAGCAGTACTTC | CSVGVSASGGEEQYF
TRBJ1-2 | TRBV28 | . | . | TGTGCCAGCAGTTACCAGACAGCTAGCTATGGCTACACCTTC | CASSYQTASYGYTF
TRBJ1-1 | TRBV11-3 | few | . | TGTGCCAGCAGCTCACAGGTAGGCACTGAAGCTTTCTTT | CASSSQVGTEAFF
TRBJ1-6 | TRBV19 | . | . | TGTGCCAGTAGTATGGGCATACAATTTAATTCACCCCTCCACTTT | CASSMGIQFNSPLHF
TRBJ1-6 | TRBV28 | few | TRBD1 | TGTGCCAGCAGCAGGGACAGAGCGGGCTCACCCCTCCACTTT | CASSRDRAGSPLHF
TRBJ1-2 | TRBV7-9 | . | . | TGTGCCAGCAGCCGCAGTCATGGCTACACCTTC | CASSRSHGYTF
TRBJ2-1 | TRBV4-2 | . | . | TGTGCCAGCAGCCAAGCCCGGGATTTTTACAATGAGCAGTTCTTC | CASSQARDFYNEQFF
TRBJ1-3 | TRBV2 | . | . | TGTGCCAGCAGGGTCCGGTCTGGAAACACCATATATTTT | CASRVRSGNTIYF
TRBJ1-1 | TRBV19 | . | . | TGTGCCGGTTCAGGGTGGAACACTGAAGCTTTCTTT | CAGSGWNTEAFF
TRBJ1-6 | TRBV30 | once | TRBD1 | TGTGCCTGGAGTACGGCAGGGGGCTTCGATAATTCACCCCTCCACTTT | CAWSTAGGFDNSPLHF
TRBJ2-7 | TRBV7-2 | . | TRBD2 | TGTGCCAGCAGCGCCCGCGGGGGGCACTCCTACGAGCAGTACTTC | CASSARGGHSYEQYF
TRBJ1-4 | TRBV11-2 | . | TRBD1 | TGTGCCAGCAGCACATACAGGGGATCATATGAAAAACTGTTTTTT | CASSTYRGSYEKLFF
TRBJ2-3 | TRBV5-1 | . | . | TGCGCCAGCAGCTTGGAGGCTCGCGGGTCCTCGGGCTTGACGCAGTATTTT | CASSLEARGSSGLTQYF
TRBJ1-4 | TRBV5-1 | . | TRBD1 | TGCGCCAGCAGTTCCGTCCCAGGGGGGAAACTGTTTTTT | CASSSVPGGKLFF
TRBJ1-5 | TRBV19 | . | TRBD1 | TGTGCCAGTACCAGGGGGCTTAACAATCAGCCCCAGCATTTT | CASTRGLNNQPQHF
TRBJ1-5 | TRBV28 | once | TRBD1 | TGTGCCAGCAGTACCGGGACAGGGGGAAGTCAGCCCCAGCATTTT | CASSTGTGGSQPQHF
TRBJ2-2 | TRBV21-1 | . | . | TGTGCCAGCACCTCGGCGGGTGTGTACACCGGGGAGCTGTTTTTT | CASTSAGVYTGELFF
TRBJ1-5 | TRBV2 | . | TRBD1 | TGTGCCAGCAGTTTGGGGATTTGGGACAGGACACAAAATCAGCCCCAGCATTTC | CASSLGIWDRTQNQPQHF
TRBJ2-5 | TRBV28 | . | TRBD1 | TGTGCCAGCAGTTCTCAGACAGGGGGAAGAGAGACCCAGTACTTC | CASSSQTGGRETQYF
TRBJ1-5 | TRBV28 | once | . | TGTGCCACCCTGTTCAGTGGTGGCAATCAGCCCCAGCATTTT | CATLFSGGNQPQHF
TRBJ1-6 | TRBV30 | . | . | TGTGCCTGGAAGGGCGGGACCTATAATTCACCCCTCCACTTT | CAWKGGTYNSPLHF
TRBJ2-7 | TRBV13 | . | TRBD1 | TGTGCCAGCAGCCTCACCGGGACAGTACGTGTGGAGCAGTACTTC | CASSLTGTVRVEQYF
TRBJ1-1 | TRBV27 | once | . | TGTGCCAGCAGTCAGGGGTATCGGAACACTGAAGCTTTCTTT | CASSQGYRNTEAFF
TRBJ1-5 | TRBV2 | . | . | TGTGCCAGCAATTCGAGGGGGCAGCCCCAGCATTTT | CASNSRGQPQHF
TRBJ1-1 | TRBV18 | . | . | TGTGCCAGCTCACCCGGTAGTCAGGGCACGGCTTTCTTT | CASSPGSQGTAFF
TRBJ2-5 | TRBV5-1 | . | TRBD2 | TGCGCCAGCACCCTAGCGGGGTCAGGAGAGACCCAGTACTTC | CASTLAGSGETQYF